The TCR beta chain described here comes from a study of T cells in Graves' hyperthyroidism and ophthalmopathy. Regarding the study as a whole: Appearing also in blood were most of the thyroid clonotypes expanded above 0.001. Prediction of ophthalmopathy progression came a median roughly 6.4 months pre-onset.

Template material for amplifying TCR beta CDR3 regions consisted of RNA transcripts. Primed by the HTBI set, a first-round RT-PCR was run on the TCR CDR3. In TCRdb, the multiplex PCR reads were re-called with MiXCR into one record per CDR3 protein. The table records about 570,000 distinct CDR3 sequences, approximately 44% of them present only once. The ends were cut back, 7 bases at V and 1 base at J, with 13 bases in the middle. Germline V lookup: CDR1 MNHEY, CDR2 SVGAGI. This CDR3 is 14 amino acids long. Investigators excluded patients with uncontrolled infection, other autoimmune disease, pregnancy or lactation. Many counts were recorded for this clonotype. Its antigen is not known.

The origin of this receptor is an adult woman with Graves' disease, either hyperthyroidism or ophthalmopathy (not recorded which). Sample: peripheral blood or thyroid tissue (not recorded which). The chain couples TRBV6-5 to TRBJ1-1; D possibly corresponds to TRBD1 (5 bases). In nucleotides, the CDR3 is TGTGCCAGCAAGAGGACATCCTGGAACACTGAAGCTTTCTTT. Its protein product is CASKRTSWNTEAFF.